This T cell receptor (beta chain) appears in the sequencing data of a study of blood T cell repertoires in COVID-19. Study at large: T cells, B-cell-depleted T cells, or PBMCs supplied cDNA or gDNA.

Germline V CDR1 and CDR2: MDHEN, SYDVKM. CDR3 length equals 13 residues. J was trimmed by 9 bases and V by 5 bases; bases with no gene match: 6. Produced via immunoSEQ multiplex PCR; TCRdb's table is partial and in-frame only. This sample has tens of thousands of clones, with around 87% found just once. The V gene is TRBV28, the J gene TRBJ2-1; 8 bases match TRBD1. The clonotype comes from a woman older than 75 with active or convalescent COVID-19. Sequenced: peripheral blood. CDR3 DNA: TGTGCCAGCAGTCCGGACAGGGTGGCTGAGCAGTTCTTC. It codes for CASSPDRVAEQFF.